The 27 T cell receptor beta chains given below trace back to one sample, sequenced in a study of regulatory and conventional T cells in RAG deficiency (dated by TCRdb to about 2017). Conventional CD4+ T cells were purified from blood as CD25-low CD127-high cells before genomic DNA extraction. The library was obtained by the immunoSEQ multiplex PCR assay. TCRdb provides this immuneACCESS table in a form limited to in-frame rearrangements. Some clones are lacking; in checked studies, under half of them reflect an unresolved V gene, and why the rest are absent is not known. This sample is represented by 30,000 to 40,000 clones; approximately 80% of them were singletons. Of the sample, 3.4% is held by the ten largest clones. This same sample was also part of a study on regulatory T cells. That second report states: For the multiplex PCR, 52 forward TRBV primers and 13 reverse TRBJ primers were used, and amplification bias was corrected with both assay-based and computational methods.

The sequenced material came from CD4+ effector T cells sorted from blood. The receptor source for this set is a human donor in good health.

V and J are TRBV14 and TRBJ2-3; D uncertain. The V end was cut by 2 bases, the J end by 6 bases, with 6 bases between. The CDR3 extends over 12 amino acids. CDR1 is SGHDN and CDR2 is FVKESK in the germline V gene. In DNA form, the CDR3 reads TGTGCCAGCAGCCAAAATATCGATACGCAGTATTTT. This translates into CASSQNIDTQYF.

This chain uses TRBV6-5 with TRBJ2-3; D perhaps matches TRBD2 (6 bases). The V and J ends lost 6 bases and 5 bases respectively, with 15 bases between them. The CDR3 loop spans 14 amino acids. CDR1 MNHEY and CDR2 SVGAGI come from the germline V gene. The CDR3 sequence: CASSSRDSKDTQYF. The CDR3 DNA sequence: TGTGCCAGCAGCAGCCGGGACTCTAAAGATACGCAGTATTTT.

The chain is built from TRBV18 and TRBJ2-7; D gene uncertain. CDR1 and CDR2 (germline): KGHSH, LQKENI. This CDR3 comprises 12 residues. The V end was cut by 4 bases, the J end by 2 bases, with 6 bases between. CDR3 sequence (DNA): TGTGCCAGCTCACTTGAACCCTACGAGCAGTACTTC. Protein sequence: CASSLEPYEQYF.

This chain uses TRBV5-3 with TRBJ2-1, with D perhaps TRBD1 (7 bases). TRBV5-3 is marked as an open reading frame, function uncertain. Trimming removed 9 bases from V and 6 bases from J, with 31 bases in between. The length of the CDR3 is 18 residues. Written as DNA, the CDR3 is TGTGCCAACACACCACCAAGGGGGCGGGGAGGTCTCGGCAATGAGCAGTTCTTC. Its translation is CANTPPRGRGGLGNEQFF.

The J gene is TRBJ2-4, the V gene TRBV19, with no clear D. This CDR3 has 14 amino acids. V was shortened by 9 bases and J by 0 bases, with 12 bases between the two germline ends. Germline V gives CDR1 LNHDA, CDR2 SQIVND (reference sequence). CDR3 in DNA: TGTGCCAGCGAGGCCCAAGGAGCCAAAAACATTCAGTACTTC. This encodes CASEAQGAKNIQYF.

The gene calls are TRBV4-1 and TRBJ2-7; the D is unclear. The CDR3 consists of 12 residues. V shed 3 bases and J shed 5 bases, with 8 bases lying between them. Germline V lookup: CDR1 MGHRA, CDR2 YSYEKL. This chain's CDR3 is CASSHRVDEQYF. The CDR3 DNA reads TGCGCCAGCAGCCATCGAGTGGACGAGCAGTACTTC.

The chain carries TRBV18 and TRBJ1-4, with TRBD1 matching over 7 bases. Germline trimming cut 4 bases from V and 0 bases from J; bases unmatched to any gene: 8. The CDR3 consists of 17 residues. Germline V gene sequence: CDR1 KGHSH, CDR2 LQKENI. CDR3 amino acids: CASSLMRGPSTNEKLFF. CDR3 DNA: TGTGCCAGCTCACTGATGAGGGGGCCCTCAACTAATGAAAAACTGTTTTTT.

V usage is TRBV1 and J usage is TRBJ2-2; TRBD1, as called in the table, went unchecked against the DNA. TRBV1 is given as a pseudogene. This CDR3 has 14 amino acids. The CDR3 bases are TGCACCAGCAGCCGGGACAGGGTCACCGGGGAGCTGTTTTTT. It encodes CTSSRDRVTGELFF.

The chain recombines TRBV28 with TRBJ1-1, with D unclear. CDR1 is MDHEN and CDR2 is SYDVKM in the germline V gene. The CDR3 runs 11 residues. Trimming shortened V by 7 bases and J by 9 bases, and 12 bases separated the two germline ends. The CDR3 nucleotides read TGTGCCAGCAACCTGAATAGAAAAGCTTTCTTT. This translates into CASNLNRKAFF.

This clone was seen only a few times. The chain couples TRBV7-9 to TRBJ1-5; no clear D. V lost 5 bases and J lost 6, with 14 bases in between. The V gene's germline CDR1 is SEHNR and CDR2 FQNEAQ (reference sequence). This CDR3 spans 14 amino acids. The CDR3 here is CASSPSEASQPQHF. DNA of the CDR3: TGTGCCAGCAGCCCTTCTGAGGCGAGTCAGCCCCAGCATTTT.

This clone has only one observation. CDR3 amino acids: CASSIGTQATNEKLFF. CDR3 sequence (DNA): TGCGCCAGCAGCATAGGGACACAAGCAACTAATGAAAAACTGTTTTTT. The genes are TRBV5-1 and TRBJ1-4; the D gene is possibly TRBD1 (6 bases). V was pared by 4 bases and J by 0 bases, with 13 bases between. CDR3 length: 16 amino acids. Germline V gene sequence: CDR1 SGHRS, CDR2 YFSETQ. Variable domain in full (rest from reference TRBV5-1 and TRBJ1-4): KAGVTQTPRYLIKTRGQQVTLSCSPISGHRSVSWYQQTPGQGLQFLFEYFSETQRNKGNFPGRFSGRQFSNSRSEMNVSTLELGDSALYLCASSIGTQATNEKLFFGSGTQLSVL.

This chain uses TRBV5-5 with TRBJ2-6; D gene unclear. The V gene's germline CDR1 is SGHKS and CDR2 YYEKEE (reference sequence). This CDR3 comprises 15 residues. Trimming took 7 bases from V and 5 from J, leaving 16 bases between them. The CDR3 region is CASLFAQSRANVLTF. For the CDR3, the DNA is TGTGCCAGCTTATTCGCACAAAGTCGGGCCAACGTCCTGACTTTC.

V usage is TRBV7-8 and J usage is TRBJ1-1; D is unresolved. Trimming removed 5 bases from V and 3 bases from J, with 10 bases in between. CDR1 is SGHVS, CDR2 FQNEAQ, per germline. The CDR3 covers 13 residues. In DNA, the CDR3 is TGTGCCAGCAGCCCGTCCATGGACACTGAAGCTTTCTTT. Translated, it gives CASSPSMDTEAFF. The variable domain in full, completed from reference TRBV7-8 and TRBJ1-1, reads GAGVSQSPRYKVAKRGQDVALRCDPISGHVSLFWYQQALGQGPEFLTYFQNEAQLDKSGLPSDRFFAERPEGSVSTLKIQRTQQEDSAVYLCASSPSMDTEAFFGQGTRLTVV.

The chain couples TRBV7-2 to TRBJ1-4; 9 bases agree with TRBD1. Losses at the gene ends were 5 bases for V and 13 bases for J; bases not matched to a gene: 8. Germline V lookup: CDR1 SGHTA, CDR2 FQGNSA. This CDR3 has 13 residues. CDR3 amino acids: CASSQLGQGLLFF. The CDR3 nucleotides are TGTGCCAGCAGCCAATTAGGACAGGGGCTACTGTTTTTT. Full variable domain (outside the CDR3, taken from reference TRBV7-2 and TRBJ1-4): GAGVSQSPSNKVTEKGKDVELRCDPISGHTALYWYRQSLGQGLEFLIYFQGNSAPDKSGLPSDRFSAERTGGSVSTLTIQRTQQEDSAVYLCASSQLGQGLLFFGSGTQLSVL.

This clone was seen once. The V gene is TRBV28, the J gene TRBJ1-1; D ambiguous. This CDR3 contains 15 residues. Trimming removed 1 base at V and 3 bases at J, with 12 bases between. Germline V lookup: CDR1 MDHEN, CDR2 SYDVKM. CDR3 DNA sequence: TGTGCCAGCAGTTTATTTCCCGGCGGGGACACTGAAGCTTTCTTT. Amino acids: CASSLFPGGDTEAFF.

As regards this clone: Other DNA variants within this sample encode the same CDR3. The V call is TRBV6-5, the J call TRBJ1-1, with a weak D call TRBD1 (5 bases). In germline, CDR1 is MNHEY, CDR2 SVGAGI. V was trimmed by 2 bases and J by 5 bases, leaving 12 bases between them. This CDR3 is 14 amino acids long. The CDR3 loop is CASSYTGRGTEAFF. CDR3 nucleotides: TGTGCCAGCAGTTACACCGGGCGGGGGACTGAAGCTTTCTTT.

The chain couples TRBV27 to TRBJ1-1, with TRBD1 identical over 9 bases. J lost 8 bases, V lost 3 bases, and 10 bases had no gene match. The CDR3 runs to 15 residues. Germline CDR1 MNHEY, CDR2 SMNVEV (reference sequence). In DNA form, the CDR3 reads TGTGCCAGCAGTTTCCGTGACAGGGGGACAAGGGAAGCTTTCTTT. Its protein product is CASSFRDRGTREAFF.

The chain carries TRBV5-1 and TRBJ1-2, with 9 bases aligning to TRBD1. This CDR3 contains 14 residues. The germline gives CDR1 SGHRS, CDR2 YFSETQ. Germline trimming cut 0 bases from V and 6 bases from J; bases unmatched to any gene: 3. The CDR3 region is CASSLGQGGDGYTF. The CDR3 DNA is TGCGCCAGCAGCTTGGGACAGGGGGGTGATGGCTACACCTTC.

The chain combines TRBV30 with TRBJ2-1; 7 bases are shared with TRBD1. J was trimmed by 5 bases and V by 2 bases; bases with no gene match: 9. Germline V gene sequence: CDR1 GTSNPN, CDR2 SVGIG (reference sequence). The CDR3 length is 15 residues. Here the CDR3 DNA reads TGTGCCTGGAGTCCCTCTCGGACAGGTGACAATGAGCAGTTCTTC. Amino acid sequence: CAWSPSRTGDNEQFF.

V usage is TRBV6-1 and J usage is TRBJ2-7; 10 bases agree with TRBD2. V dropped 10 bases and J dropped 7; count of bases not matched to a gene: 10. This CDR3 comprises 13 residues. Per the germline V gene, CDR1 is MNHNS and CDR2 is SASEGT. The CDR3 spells CAIRSGGAWEQYF. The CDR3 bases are TGTGCCATCAGGAGCGGGGGGGCTTGGGAGCAGTACTTC.

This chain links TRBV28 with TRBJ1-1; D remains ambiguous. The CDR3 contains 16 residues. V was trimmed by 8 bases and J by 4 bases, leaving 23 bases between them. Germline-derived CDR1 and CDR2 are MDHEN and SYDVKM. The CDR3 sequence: CASHPPGGIGGTEAFF. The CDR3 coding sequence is TGTGCCAGCCATCCCCCGGGCGGGATCGGTGGCACTGAAGCTTTCTTT.

In DNA, the CDR3 is TGTGCCAGCAGCCATGGACAGCTGAACACTGAAGCTTTCTTT. It codes for CASSHGQLNTEAFF. This rearrangement joins TRBV6-5 to TRBJ1-1, with D perhaps TRBD1 (6 bases). CDR3 size: 14 residues. Germline-derived CDR1 and CDR2 are MNHEY and SVGAGI. Trimming cost V 6 bases and J 0 bases, with 11 bases left between them.

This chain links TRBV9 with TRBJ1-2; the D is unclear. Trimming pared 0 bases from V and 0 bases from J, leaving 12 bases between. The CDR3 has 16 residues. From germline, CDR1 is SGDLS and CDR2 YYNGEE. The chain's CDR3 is CASSVDVRPSNYGYTF. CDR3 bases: TGTGCCAGCAGCGTAGACGTCAGGCCTTCTAACTATGGCTACACCTTC.

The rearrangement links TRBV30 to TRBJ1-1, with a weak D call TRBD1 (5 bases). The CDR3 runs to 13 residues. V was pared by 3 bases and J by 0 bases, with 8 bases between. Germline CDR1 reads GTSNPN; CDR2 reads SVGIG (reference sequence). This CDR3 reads CAWSRQLNTEAFF. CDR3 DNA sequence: TGTGCCTGGAGCCGACAGTTGAACACTGAAGCTTTCTTT.

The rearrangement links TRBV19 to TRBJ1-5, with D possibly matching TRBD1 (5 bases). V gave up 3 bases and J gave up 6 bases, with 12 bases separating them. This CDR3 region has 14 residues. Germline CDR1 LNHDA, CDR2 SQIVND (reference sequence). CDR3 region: CASSIGRVGQPQHF. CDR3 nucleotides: TGTGCCAGTAGTATCGGCAGGGTAGGTCAGCCCCAGCATTTT.

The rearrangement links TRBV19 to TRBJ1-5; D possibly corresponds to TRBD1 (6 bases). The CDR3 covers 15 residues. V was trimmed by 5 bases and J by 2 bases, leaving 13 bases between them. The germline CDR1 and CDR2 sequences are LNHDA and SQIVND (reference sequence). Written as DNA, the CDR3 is TGTGCCAGTAGTCCATTCAGGGGAGGCAATCAGCCCCAGCATTTT. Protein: CASSPFRGGNQPQHF.

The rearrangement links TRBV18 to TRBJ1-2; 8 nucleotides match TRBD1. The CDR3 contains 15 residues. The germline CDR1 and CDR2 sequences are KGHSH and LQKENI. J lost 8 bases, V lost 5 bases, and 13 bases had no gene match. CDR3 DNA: TGTGCCAGCTCAGTCCAGGGACAGGCCTCATCCGGCTACACCTTC. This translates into CASSVQGQASSGYTF. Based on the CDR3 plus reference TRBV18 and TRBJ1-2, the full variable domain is NAGVMQNPRHLVRRRGQEARLRCSPMKGHSHVYWYRQLPEEGLKFMVYLQKENIIDESGMPKERFSAEFPKEGPSILRIQQVVRGDSAAYFCASSVQGQASSGYTFGSGTRLTVV.